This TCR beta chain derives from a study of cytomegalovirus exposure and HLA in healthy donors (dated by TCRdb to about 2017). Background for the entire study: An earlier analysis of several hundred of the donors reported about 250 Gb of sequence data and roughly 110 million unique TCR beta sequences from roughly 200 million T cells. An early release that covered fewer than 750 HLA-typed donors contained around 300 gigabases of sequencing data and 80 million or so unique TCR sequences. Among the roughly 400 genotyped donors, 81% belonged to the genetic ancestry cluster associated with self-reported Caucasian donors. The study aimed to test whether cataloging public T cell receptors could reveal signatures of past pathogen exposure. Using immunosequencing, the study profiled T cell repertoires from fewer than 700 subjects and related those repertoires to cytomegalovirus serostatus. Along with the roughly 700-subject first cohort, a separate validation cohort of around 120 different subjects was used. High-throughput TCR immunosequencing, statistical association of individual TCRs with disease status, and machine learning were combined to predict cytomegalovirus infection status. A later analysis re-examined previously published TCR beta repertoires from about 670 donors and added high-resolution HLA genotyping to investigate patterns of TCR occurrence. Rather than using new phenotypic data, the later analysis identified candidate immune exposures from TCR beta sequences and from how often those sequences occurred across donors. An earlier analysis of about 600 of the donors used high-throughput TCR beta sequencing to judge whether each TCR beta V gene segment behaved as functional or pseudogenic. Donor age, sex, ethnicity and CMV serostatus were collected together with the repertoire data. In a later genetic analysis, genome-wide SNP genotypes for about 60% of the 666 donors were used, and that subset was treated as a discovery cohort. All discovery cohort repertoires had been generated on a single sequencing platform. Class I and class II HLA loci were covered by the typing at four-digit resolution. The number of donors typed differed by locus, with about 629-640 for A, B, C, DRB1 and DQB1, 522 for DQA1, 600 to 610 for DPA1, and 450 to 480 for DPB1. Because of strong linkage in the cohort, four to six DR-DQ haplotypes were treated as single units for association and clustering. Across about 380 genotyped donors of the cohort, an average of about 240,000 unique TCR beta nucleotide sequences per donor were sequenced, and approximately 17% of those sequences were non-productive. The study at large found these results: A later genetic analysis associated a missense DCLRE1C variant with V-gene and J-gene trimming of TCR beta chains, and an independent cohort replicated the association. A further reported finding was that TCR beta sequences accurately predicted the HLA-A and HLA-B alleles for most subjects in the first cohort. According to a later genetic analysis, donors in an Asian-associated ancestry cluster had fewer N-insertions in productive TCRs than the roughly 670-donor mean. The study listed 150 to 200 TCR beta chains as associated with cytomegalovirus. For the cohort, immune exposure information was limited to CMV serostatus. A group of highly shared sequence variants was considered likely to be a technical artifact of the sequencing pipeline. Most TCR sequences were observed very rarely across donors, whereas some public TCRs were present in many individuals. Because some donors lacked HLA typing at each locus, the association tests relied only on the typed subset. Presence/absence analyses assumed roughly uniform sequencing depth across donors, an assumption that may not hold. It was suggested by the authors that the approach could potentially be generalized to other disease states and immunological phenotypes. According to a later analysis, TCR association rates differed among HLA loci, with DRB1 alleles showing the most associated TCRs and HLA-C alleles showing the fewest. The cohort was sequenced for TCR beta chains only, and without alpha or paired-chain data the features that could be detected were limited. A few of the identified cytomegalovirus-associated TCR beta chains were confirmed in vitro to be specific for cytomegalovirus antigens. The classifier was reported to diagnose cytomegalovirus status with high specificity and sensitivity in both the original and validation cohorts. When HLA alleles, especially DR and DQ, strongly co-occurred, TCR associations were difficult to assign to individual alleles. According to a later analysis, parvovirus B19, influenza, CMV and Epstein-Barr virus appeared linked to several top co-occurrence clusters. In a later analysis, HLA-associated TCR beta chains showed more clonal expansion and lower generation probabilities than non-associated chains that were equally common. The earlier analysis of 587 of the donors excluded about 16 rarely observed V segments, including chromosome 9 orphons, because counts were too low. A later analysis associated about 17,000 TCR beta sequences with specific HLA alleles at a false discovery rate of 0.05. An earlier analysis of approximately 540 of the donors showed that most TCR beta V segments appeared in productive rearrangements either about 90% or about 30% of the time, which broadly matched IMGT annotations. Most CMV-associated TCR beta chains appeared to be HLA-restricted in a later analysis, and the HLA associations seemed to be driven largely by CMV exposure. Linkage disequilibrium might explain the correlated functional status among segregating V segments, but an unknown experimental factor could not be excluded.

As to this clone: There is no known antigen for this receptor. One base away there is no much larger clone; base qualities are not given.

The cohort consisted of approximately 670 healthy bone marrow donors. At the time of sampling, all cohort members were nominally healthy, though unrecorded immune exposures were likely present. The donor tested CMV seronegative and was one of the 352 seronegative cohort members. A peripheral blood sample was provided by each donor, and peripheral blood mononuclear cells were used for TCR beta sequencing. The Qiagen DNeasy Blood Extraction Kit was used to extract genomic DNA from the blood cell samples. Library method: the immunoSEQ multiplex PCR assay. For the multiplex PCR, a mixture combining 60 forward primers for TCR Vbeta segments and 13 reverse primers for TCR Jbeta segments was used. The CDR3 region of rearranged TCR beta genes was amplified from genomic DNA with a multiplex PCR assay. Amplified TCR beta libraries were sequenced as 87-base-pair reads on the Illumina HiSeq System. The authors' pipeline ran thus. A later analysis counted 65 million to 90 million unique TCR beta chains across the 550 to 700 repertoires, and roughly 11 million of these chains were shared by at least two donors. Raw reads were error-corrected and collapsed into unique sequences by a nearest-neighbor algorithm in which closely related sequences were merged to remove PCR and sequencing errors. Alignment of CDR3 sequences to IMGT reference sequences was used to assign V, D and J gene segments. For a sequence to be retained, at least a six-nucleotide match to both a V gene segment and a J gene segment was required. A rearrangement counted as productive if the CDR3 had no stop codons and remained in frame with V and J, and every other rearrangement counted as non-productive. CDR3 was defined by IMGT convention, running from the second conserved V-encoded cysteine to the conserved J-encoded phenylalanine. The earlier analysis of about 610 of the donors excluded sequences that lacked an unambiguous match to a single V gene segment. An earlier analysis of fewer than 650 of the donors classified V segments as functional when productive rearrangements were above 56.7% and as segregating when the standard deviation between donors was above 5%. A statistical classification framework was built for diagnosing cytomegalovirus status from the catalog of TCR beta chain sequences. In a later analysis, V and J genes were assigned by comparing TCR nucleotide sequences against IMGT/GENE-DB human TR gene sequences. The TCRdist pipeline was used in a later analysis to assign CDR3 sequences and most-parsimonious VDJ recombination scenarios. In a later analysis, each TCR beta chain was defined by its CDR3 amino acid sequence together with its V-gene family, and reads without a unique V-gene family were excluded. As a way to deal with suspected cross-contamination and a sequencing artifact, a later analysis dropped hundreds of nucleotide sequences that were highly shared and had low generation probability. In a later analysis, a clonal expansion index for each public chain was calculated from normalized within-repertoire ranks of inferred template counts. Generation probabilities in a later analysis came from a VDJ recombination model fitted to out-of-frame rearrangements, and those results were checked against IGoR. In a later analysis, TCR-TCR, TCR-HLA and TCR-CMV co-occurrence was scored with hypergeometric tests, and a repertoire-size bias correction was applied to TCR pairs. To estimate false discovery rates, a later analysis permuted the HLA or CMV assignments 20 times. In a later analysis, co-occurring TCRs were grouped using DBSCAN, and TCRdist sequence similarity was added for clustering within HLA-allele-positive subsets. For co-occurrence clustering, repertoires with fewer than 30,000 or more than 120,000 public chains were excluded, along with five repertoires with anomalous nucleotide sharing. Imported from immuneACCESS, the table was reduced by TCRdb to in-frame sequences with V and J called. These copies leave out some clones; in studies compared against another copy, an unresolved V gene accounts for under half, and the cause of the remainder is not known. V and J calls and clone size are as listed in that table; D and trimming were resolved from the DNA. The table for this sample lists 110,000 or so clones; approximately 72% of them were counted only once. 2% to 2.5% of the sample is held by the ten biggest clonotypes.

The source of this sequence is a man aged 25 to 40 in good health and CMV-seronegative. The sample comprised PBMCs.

The sequenced DNA is TGTGCCAGCAGTGTAAACTCAAATGGCTACACCTTC. It is translated as CASSVNSNGYTF. The rearrangement joined TRBV6-1 to TRBJ1-2; the D gene is unclear. V and J are truncated by 4 bases and 6 bases respectively, leaving an intervening sequence of 9 bases. For CDR1 and CDR2, the germline V gene lists MNHNS and SASEGT. Taken from cysteine to phenylalanine, the CDR3 has 12 residues. CDR3 DNA only is kept here, 36 bases in frame from base 1.